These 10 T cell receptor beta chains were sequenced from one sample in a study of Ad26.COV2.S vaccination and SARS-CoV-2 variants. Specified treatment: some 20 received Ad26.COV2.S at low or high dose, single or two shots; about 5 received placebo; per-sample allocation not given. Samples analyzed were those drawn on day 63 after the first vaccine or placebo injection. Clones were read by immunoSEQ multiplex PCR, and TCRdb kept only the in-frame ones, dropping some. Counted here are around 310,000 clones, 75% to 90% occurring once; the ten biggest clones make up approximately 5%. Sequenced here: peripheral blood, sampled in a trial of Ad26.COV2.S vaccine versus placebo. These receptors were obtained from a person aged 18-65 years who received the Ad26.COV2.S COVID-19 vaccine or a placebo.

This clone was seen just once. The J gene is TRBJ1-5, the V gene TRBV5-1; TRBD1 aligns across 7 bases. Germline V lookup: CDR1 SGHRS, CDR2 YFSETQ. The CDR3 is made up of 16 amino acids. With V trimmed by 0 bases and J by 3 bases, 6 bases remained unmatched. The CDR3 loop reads CASSLAWGQNNQPQHF. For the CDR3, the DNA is TGCGCCAGCAGCTTGGCGTGGGGACAGAACAATCAGCCCCAGCATTTT.

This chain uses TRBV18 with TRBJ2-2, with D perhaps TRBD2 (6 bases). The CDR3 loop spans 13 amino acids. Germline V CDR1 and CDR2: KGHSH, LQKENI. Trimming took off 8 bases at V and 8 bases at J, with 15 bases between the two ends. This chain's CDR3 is CASRVEGRGELFF. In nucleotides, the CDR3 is TGTGCCAGCCGAGTGGAGGGAAGGGGGGAGCTGTTTTTT.

The CDR3 loop is CASSAWDSPLHF. The CDR3 DNA is TGTGCCAGCAGCGCATGGGATTCACCCCTCCACTTT. V gene TRBV11-2 combines with J gene TRBJ1-6; no definite D call. Germline V lookup: CDR1 SGHAT, CDR2 FQNNGV. There are 12 residues in the CDR3. The germline V and J ends were trimmed by 5 bases and 8 bases, with 7 bases remaining between them. Full variable domain (missing parts from reference TRBV11-2 and TRBJ1-6): EAGVAQSPRYKIIEKRQSVAFWCNPISGHATLYWYQQILGQGPKLLIQFQNNGVVDDSQLPKDRFSAERLKGVDSTLKIQPAKLEDSAVYLCASSAWDSPLHFGNGTRLTVT.

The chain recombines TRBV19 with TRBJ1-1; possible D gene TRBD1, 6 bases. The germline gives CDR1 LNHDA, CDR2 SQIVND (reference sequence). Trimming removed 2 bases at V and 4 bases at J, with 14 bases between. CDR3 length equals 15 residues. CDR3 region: CASSILAGASTEAFF. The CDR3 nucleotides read TGTGCCAGTAGTATATTGGCAGGGGCCAGCACTGAAGCTTTCTTT.

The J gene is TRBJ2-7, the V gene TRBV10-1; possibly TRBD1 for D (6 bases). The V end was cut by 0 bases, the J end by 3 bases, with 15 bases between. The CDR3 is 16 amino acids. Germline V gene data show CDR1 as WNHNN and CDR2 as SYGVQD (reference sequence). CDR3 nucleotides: TGCGCCAGCAGTGAGTCTTATCGGACAGCCCTCTACGAGCAGTACGTC. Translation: CASSESYRTALYEQYV.

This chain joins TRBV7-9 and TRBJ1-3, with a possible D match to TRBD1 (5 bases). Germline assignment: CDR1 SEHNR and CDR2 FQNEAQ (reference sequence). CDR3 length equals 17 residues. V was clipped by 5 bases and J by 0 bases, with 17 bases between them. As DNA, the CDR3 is TGTGCCAGCAGCCCACCCCCGGGGGAAAGCTCTGGAAACACCATATATTTT. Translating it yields CASSPPPGESSGNTIYF.

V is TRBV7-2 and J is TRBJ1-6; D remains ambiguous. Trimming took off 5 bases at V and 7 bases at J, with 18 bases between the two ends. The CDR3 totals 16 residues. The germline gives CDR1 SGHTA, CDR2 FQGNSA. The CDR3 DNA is TGTGCCAGCAGCCGCACCCCTAGGGTCAACAATTCACCCCTCCACTTT. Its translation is CASSRTPRVNNSPLHF.

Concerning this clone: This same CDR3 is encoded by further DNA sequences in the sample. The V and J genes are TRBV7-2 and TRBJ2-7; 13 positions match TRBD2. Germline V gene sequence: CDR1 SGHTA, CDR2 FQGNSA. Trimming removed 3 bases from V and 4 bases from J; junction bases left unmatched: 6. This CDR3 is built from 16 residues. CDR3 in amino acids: CASSLATSGGLYEQYF. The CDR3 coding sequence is TGTGCCAGCAGCTTGGCGACTAGCGGGGGGTTGTACGAGCAGTACTTC. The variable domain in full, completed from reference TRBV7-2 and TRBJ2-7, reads GAGVSQSPSNKVTEKGKDVELRCDPISGHTALYWYRQSLGQGLEFLIYFQGNSAPDKSGLPSDRFSAERTGGSVSTLTIQRTQQEDSAVYLCASSLATSGGLYEQYFGPGTRLTVT.

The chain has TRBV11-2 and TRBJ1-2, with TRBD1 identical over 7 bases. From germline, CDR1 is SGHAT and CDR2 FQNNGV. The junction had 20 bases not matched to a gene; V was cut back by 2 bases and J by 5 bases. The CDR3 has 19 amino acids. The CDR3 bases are TGTGCCAGCAGCTTAAGGGTACAGGGGTTATATCAAAATTGGTATGGCTACACCTTC. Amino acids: CASSLRVQGLYQNWYGYTF.

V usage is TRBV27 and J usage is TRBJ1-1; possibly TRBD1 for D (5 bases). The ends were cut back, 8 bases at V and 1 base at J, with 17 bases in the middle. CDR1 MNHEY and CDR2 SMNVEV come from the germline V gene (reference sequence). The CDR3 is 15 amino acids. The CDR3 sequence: CASGEIGTQNTEAFF. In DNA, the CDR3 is TGTGCCAGCGGGGAAATAGGGACCCAGAACACTGAAGCTTTCTTT.